The 13 T cell receptor beta chains below all came from one sample that was sequenced in a study of shared T cell receptors in the human thymus (dated by TCRdb to the early 2020s). Libraries came from the immunoSEQ multiplex PCR assay. Here the immuneACCESS table is served through TCRdb, limited to in-frame sequences with V and J called. Missing clones are a known gap in these copies; in checked studies unresolved V genes cover under half, and the rest lacks a known reason. For this sample the table gives hundreds of thousands of clones, of which more than 75% were detected only once. The top ten constitute 0.0085% to 0.012% of the sample. These data were also reused for a study on human thymus T cells.

Specimen: thymocytes. The source is a boy under three years old with a congenital heart defect. Donor details come from another sample of the same person, matched by shared clones.

In this sample, this clone turned up once. The chain is built from TRBV11-3 and TRBJ2-5, with 8 bases matching TRBD1. CDR3 length equals 16 residues. J was trimmed by 4 bases and V by 0 bases; bases with no gene match: 7. Germline CDR1 and CDR2: SGHNT and YENEEA. CDR3 amino acids: CASSLEPDTGGETQYF. For the CDR3, the DNA is TGTGCCAGCAGCTTAGAACCCGATACAGGGGGAGAGACCCAGTACTTC.

The chain employs TRBV4-1 and TRBJ2-4; weak D call: TRBD1 (5 bases). The CDR3 sequence is 16 residues long. The ends were cut back, 1 base at V and 0 bases at J, with 10 bases in the middle. The germline gives CDR1 MGHRA, CDR2 YSYEKL. The CDR3: CASSQGQSVAKNIQYF. The CDR3 coding sequence is TGCGCCAGCAGCCAAGGACAGTCGGTAGCCAAAAACATTCAGTACTTC.

In this sample, this clone turned up once. This rearrangement joins TRBV19 to TRBJ2-3; 11 nucleotides match TRBD2. The CDR3 has 15 residues. Germline-derived CDR1 and CDR2 are LNHDA and SQIVND (reference sequence). The V segment lost 6 bases and the J segment 4 bases; nucleotides outside the gene matches: 6. The CDR3 is CASSLTSGDSDTQYF. CDR3 coding DNA: TGTGCCAGTAGCCTGACTAGCGGGGATTCAGATACGCAGTATTTT. Full variable domain (outside the CDR3, taken from reference TRBV19 and TRBJ2-3): DGGITQSPKYLFRKEGQNVTLSCEQNLNHDAMYWYRQDPGQGLRLIYYSQIVNDFQKGDIAEGYSVSREKKESFPLTVTSAQKNPTAFYLCASSLTSGDSDTQYFGPGTRLTVL.

Written as DNA, the CDR3 is TGTGCCAGCAGGATACGGGGGACTAGCGGGGAATACACAGATACGCAGTATTTT. Translating gives CASRIRGTSGEYTDTQYF. This chain connects TRBV28 to TRBJ2-3, with 13 nucleotides matching TRBD2. The CDR3 is made up of 18 amino acids. The germline CDR1 and CDR2 sequences are MDHEN and SYDVKM. The trim removed 6 bases at V and 2 bases at J, leaving 11 bases unmatched.

V usage is TRBV7-9 and J usage is TRBJ2-1; 10 bases align to TRBD2. Germline CDR1 is SEHNR and CDR2 is FQNEAQ (reference sequence). J was trimmed by 7 bases and V by 8 bases; bases with no gene match: 11. The CDR3 consists of 15 residues. The CDR3 sequence: CASQQNLAGVNEQFF. The CDR3 DNA is TGTGCCAGCCAACAAAACCTAGCGGGAGTGAATGAGCAGTTCTTC.

The CDR3 nucleotides read TGCGCCAGCAGACCGACAACTAGAGACTTGACCGGGGAGCAGTACTTC. Amino acids: CASRPTTRDLTGEQYF. The chain combines TRBV10-2 with TRBJ2-7, with a weak D call TRBD2 (5 bases). V was clipped by 6 bases and J by 7 bases, with 25 bases between them. The CDR3 runs 16 residues. From germline, CDR1 is WSHSY and CDR2 SAAADI.

This clone was seen a single time. The V and J genes are TRBV9 and TRBJ2-3; perhaps TRBD2 as D (6 bases). Between the trimmed V and J ends, which lost 4 bases and 0 bases, there was a span of 15 bases. Germline V CDR1 and CDR2: SGDLS, YYNGEE. The CDR3 has 16 residues. The CDR3 spells CASSPQGLTSTDTQYF. CDR3 DNA: TGTGCCAGCAGCCCGCAGGGACTGACCAGCACAGATACGCAGTATTTT.

This clone was detected a few times. The chain combines TRBV19 with TRBJ2-7; D possibly corresponds to TRBD2 (6 bases). CDR1 is LNHDA and CDR2 is SQIVND in the germline V gene (reference sequence). The V and J ends lost 5 bases and 3 bases respectively, with 20 bases between them. The CDR3 length is 16 residues. The CDR3 spells CASSGRGLVRVYEQYF. The DNA of the CDR3 is TGTGCCAGTAGTGGACGGGGGTTGGTTCGGGTCTACGAGCAGTACTTC.

The V and J genes are TRBV7-3 and TRBJ2-3; the match to TRBD1 covers 9 bases. V shed 5 bases and J 6 bases; nucleotides not matched to a gene: 12. The CDR3 runs to 16 residues. From germline, CDR1 is SGHTA and CDR2 FQGTGA. CDR3 protein: CASSRRGDRVDDTQYF. The CDR3 DNA sequence: TGTGCCAGCAGCCGGAGGGGGGACAGGGTGGATGATACGCAGTATTTT.

V usage is TRBV5-6 and J usage is TRBJ2-2, with 7 positions matching TRBD1. The CDR3 sequence is 15 residues long. Trimming cost V 1 base and J 4 bases; bases outside gene matches: 4. CDR1 and CDR2 (germline): SGHDT, YYEEEE. CDR3 DNA: TGTGCCAGCAGCTTGCAGGGGGATTCCACCGGGGAGCTGTTTTTT. This codes for CASSLQGDSTGELFF.

The V and J genes are TRBV19 and TRBJ2-5; 8 bases are a match to TRBD1. Trimming cost V 5 bases and J 5 bases; bases outside gene matches: 10. This CDR3 has 15 residues. The germline V gene encodes CDR1 LNHDA and CDR2 SQIVND (reference sequence). The CDR3 is CASSPRTGRTETQYF. CDR3 in DNA: TGTGCCAGTAGTCCCCGGACAGGGAGAACGGAGACCCAGTACTTC.

CDR3 region: CASSPWDRGGNEQFF. The CDR3 nucleotides read TGCGCCAGCAGCCCCTGGGACAGGGGTGGAAATGAGCAGTTCTTC. This sequence joins TRBV5-1 and TRBJ2-1; 10 positions agree with TRBD1. Looked up from germline, CDR1 is SGHRS and CDR2 is YFSETQ. The length of the CDR3 is 15 residues. V was clipped by 4 bases and J by 7 bases; unmatched bases: 8.

The rearrangement joins TRBV19 to TRBJ2-4, with 7 bases fitting TRBD2. The CDR3 extends over 15 amino acids. Germline CDR1 is LNHDA and CDR2 is SQIVND (reference sequence). J lost 9 bases, V lost 7 bases, and 15 bases had no gene match. CDR3 residues: CASIPSPAGVGIQYF. The CDR3, as DNA: TGTGCCAGTATCCCAAGTCCCGCGGGAGTAGGCATTCAGTACTTC.